This T cell receptor beta chain stems from a study of technical replicates of blood from several donors. Clones were sequenced by immunoSEQ multiplex PCR, and TCRdb holds only the in-frame ones, with some missing. The sample carries some 62,000 clones, about 88% recorded once. With 3 bases removed from V and 8 bases from J, the gap between germline ends came to 10 bases. From germline, CDR1 is SEHNR and CDR2 FQNEAQ (reference sequence). The CDR3 is made up of 13 amino acids. This TCR derives from a human donor in good health. Some clones in this sample may be carry-over from other donors' samples. The J gene is TRBJ1-4, the V gene TRBV7-9; D might be TRBD1 (5 bases). The source material was PBMCs. The DNA for the CDR3 is TGTGCCAGCAGCTTGGGACTTCGGGAAAAACTGTTTTTT. Translating it yields CASSLGLREKLFF. The variable domain in full, with the rest retrieved from reference TRBV7-9 and TRBJ1-4, is DTGVSQNPRHKITKRGQNVTFRCDPISEHNRLYWYRQTLGQGPEFLTYFQNEAQLEKSRLLSDRFSAERPKGSFSTLEIQRTEQGDSAMYLCASSLGLREKLFFGSGTQLSVL.